The rows below give T cell receptor beta chains drawn from one sample of a study of control samples from healthy donors and cancer patients. Sequenced by immunoSEQ multiplex PCR; TCRdb stores in-frame clones only, minus some. The sample has around 110,000 clones, over 90% seen once. Sample: blood. All receptors come from a young man in good health. Each CDR3 is given with its conserved first and last residue. The D gene is left open where the match is weak. Clone size is given for some rows only: seen once, a few or many times, or a class if the clone is expanded.

V gene,D gene,J gene,clone size,CDR3 protein,CDR3 DNA
TRBV19,NA,TRBJ1-1,NA,CASSIEGSAEAFF,TGTGCCAGTAGTATAGAGGGAAGCGCTGAAGCTTTCTTT
TRBV7-5,NA,TRBJ1-1,NA,CVRSLCPHTEAFF,TGTGTCAGAAGCCTTTGTCCTCACACTGAAGCTTTCTTT
TRBV24-1,NA,TRBJ2-1,NA,CATSDPDLSSYNEQFF,TGTGCCACCAGTGACCCGGACTTAAGCTCCTACAATGAGCAGTTCTTC
TRBV10-2,NA,TRBJ2-3,NA,CASLLGDITDTQYF,TGCGCCAGCTTGTTGGGGGACATCACAGATACGCAGTATTTT
TRBV6-1,NA,TRBJ1-5,NA,CASSEGRNSNQPQHF,TGTGCCAGCAGTGAAGGCCGGAATAGCAATCAGCCCCAGCATTTT
TRBV7-9,NA,TRBJ2-5,NA,CASSPRSYETQYF,TGTGCCAGCAGCCCTAGATCTTACGAGACCCAGTACTTC
TRBV7-2,TRBD1,TRBJ2-1,NA,CASSEGADNEQFF,TGTGCCAGCAGTGAGGGGGCCGACAATGAGCAGTTCTTC
TRBV11-3,NA,TRBJ1-5,NA,CASSPLQAQPQHF,TGTGCCAGCAGCCCACTACAGGCGCAGCCCCAGCATTTT
TRBV5-1,TRBD2,TRBJ2-1,NA,CASRLRGGSYNEQFF,TGCGCCAGCCGGCTCCGGGGGGGCTCCTACAATGAGCAGTTCTTC
TRBV2,NA,TRBJ2-1,NA,CASSLRVPYNEQFF,TGTGCCAGCAGTTTACGGGTTCCCTACAATGAGCAGTTCTTC
TRBV23-1,NA,TRBJ2-1,few,CASAYRERNEQFF,TGCGCCAGCGCTTACAGGGAGCGCAATGAGCAGTTCTTC